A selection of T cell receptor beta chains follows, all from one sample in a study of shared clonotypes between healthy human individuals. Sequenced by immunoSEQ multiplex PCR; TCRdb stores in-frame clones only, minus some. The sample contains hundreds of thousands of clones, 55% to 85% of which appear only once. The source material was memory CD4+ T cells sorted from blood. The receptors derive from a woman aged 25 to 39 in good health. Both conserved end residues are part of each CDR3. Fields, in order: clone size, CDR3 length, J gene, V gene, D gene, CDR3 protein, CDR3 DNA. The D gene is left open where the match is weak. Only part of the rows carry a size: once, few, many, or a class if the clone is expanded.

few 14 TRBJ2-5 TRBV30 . CAWSVTRAGETQYF TGTGCCTGGAGTGTAACCAGGGCTGGGGAGACCCAGTACTTC
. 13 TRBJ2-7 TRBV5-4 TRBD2 CASNEGGGNEQYF TGTGCCAGCAATGAGGGCGGGGGGAACGAGCAGTACTTC
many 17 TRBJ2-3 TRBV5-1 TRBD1 CASSPRGQGAQGDTQYF TGCGCCAGCAGCCCCAGGGGACAGGGGGCGCAGGGGGATACGCAGTATTTT
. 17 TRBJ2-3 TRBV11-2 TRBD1 CASSFSSGQRYTDTQYF TGTGCCAGCAGCTTTTCTTCGGGACAGAGATATACAGATACGCAGTATTTT
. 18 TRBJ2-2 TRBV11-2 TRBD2 CASSHTPGLALNTGELFF TGTGCCAGCAGCCATACACCGGGACTAGCGTTGAACACCGGGGAGCTGTTTTTT
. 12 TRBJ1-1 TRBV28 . CASRPAGTEAFF TGTGCCAGCAGGCCGGCCGGGACTGAAGCTTTCTTT
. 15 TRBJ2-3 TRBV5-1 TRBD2 CASSLGLAGSDTQYF TGCGCCAGCAGCTTGGGGCTAGCGGGTTCAGATACGCAGTATTTT
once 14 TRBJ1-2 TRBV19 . CASSIDRGRGGYTF TGTGCCAGTAGTATAGATCGAGGCCGCGGGGGCTACACCTTC
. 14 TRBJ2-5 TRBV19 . CASRRGTALETQYF TGTGCCAGCCGAAGGGGCACAGCCCTAGAGACCCAGTACTTC
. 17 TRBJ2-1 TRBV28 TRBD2 CASSAWTSGRADNEQFF TGTGCCAGCAGTGCCTGGACTAGCGGGAGGGCCGATAATGAGCAGTTCTTC
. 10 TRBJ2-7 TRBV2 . CASSLYEQYF TGTGCCAGCAGCCTCTACGAGCAGTACTTC
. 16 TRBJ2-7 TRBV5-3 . CARSYYGGFSSSEQYF TGTGCCAGAAGCTATTACGGTGGGTTCTCCTCGTCCGAGCAGTACTTC
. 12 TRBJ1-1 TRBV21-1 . CASSSRVAEAFF TGTGCCAGCAGCAGTAGGGTTGCTGAAGCTTTCTTT
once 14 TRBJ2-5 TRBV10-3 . CAIRRDIEFETQYF TGTGCCATCAGAAGGGACATAGAGTTTGAGACCCAGTACTTC
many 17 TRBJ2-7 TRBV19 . CASSRTPGTGLSYEQYF TGTGCCAGTAGTAGAACCCCCGGGACGGGACTTTCCTACGAGCAGTACTTC